Listed here is a single T cell receptor (beta chain). CDR3 length equals 16 residues. CDR1 and CDR2 from the germline V gene are SGHTS and YDEGEE. With 6 bases removed from V and 6 bases from J, the gap between germline ends came to 22 bases. The sample belongs to a study of cytomegalovirus exposure and HLA in healthy donors. With 60 Vbeta and 13 Jbeta primers, the PCR was carried out. Assay: immunoSEQ multiplex PCR; the TCRdb copy retains only in-frame clones and omits some. The repertoire holds 60,000 to 85,000 clones, with 65% to 80% as singletons. Material for sequencing was PBMCs. This TCR was sampled from a male donor in good health and CMV-seropositive. This rearrangement joins TRBV5-8 to TRBJ2-1; tentative D call: TRBD1 (6 bases). In DNA form, the CDR3 reads TGTGCCAGCACGTATGCTGGGGGCAGGACCACCAATGAGCAGTTCTTC. Translated: CASTYAGGRTTNEQFF.